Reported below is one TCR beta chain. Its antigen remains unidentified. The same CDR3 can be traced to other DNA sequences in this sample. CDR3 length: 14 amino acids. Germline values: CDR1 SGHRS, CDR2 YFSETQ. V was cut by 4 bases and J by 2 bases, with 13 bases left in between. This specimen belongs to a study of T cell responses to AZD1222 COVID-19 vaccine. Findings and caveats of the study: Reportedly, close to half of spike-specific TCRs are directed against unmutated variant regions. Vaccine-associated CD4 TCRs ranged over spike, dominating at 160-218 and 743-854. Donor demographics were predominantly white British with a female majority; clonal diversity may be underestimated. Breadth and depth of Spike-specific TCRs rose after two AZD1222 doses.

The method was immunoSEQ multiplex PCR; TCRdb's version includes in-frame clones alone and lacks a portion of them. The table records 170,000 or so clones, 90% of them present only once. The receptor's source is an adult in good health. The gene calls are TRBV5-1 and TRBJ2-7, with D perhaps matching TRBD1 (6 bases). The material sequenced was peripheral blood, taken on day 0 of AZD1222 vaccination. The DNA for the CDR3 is TGCGCCAGCAGCGGGGGACATAGTACCTACGAGCAGTACTTC. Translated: CASSGGHSTYEQYF.